Each of the 9 T cell receptor beta chains below was sequenced from the same sample in a study of Graves' ophthalmopathy and Graves' hyperthyroidism. The authors amplified TCR beta CDR3 regions, and they did so from RNA transcripts for repertoire sequencing. RT-PCR was first run with HTBI primers, then multiplex PCR in a second round. TCRdb itself ran the multiplex PCR reads through MiXCR, one entry per CDR3 protein. The data contain a few hundred thousand distinct CDR3 sequences, 17% of them seen just once; the ten biggest clones take up 2.4%. What was sequenced was peripheral blood. Every receptor here comes from an adult woman with stable Graves' hyperthyroidism.

This clonotype was seen ten or more times. The chain is built from TRBV28 and TRBJ1-2; D is unresolved. CDR3 length: 12 residues. In germline, CDR1 is MDHEN, CDR2 SYDVKM. The V end lost 7 bases, the J end lost 7 bases, and 13 bases lay between the germline ends. As DNA, the CDR3 is TGTGCCAGCAAGGTACCCGTCCGTGGCTACACCTTC. Residues: CASKVPVRGYTF.

This chain links TRBV18 with TRBJ2-5, with unresolved D. This CDR3 spans 16 amino acids. Deletions cut 5 bases from V and 0 bases from J, with 16 bases between. Germline assignment: CDR1 KGHSH and CDR2 LQKENI. CDR3 in DNA: TGTGCCAGCTCAAGGACCTGGGGATTTGACCAAGAGACCCAGTACTTC. Protein sequence: CASSRTWGFDQETQYF.

This clonotype was counted ten times or more. The rearrangement links TRBV28 to TRBJ2-7; 8 bases map to TRBD2. Germline CDR1 reads MDHEN; CDR2 reads SYDVKM. The CDR3 is made up of 14 amino acids. Unmatched junction bases numbered 10, after V lost 8 bases and J lost 4 bases. The CDR3 DNA is TGTGCCAGCGATACTAGCGGAAAGTTATACGAGCAGTACTTC. This translates into CASDTSGKLYEQYF.

The gene calls are TRBV29-1 and TRBJ2-7; 8 bases match TRBD1. V was pared by 7 bases and J by 1 base, with 6 bases of the junction left unmatched. Germline lookup yields CDR1 SQVTM and CDR2 ANQGSEA. The CDR3 totals 13 residues. In nucleotides, the CDR3 is TGCAGCGCGGTGGGACAGGAGTCCTACGAGCAGTACTTC. Translating it yields CSAVGQESYEQYF.

This clonotype appeared many times. The chain employs TRBV7-2 and TRBJ2-7; no definite D call. The CDR3 loop spans 13 amino acids. In germline, CDR1 is SGHTA, CDR2 FQGNSA. V lost 2 bases to trimming and J lost 7 bases, with 12 bases between them. CDR3: CASSLSPAGEQYF. The CDR3 nucleotides read TGTGCCAGCAGCTTAAGTCCGGCCGGGGAGCAGTACTTC.

Ten or more counts support this clonotype. The CDR3 DNA follows: TGTGCCAGCAGGGTCCGGGACAGGGACTCTAGCGAGCAGTACTTC. This encodes CASRVRDRDSSEQYF. The V gene is TRBV6-2 or TRBV6-3, the J gene TRBJ2-7; 9 nucleotides match TRBD1. V was pared by 6 bases and J by 6 bases, with 12 bases of the junction left unmatched. CDR1 is MNHEY, CDR2 SVGEGT, per germline. The CDR3 has 15 residues.

In this sample, this clonotype turned up once. The CDR3 DNA reads as TGTGCCAGCAGGGGACAGGATCCTTCACCCCTCCACTTT. It encodes CASRGQDPSPLHF. This sequence joins TRBV6-1 and TRBJ1-6; 8 bases are shared with TRBD1. The CDR3 spans 13 residues. The V gene's germline CDR1 is MNHNS and CDR2 SASEGT. The trim removed 6 bases at V and 9 bases at J, leaving 4 bases unmatched.

About this clonotype: A much larger clone is a single base away; this may be a read error. This sequence joins TRBV28 and TRBJ2-7, with TRBD1 matching over 8 bases. This CDR3 is built from 16 residues. Germline assignment: CDR1 MDHEN and CDR2 SYDVKM. CDR3 residues: CASSSFQGANAYEQCF. The DNA of the CDR3 is TGTGCCAGCAGTTCCTTCCAGGGGGCCAACGCCTACGAGCAGTGCTTC. The full variable domain, with the rest looked up from reference TRBV28 and TRBJ2-7, is DVKVTQSSRYLVKRTGEKVFLECVQDMDHENMFWYRQDPGLGLRLIYFSYDVKMKEKGDIPEGYSVSREKKERFSLILESASTNQTSMYLCASSSFQGANAYEQCFGPGTRLTVT.

This clonotype occurred many times. V is TRBV28 and J is TRBJ1-2; no clear D gene. Germline CDR1 reads MDHEN; CDR2 reads SYDVKM. The CDR3 runs 12 residues. The ends were cut back, 5 bases at V and 6 bases at J, with 10 bases in the middle. DNA for the CDR3: TGTGCCAGCAGTGAAACAGCTAATGGCTACACCTTC. Its translation is CASSETANGYTF.